This T cell receptor beta chain was recorded in a study of Graves' ophthalmopathy and Graves' hyperthyroidism. V dropped 3 bases and J dropped 3 bases, with 9 bases sitting between them. CDR3 size: 12 residues. CDR1 DFQATT and CDR2 SNEGSKA come from the germline V gene (reference sequence). Amplified material comprised TCR beta CDR3 regions derived from RNA transcripts. First-round RT-PCR relied on HTBI primers, and a second-round multiplex PCR came next. Using its own MiXCR run on the multiplex PCR reads, TCRdb lists one record per CDR3 protein. The table has roughly 610,000 distinct CDR3 sequences, about 20% seen once.

The receptor's source is a young woman with stable Graves' hyperthyroidism. Some clones in this sample may be carry-over from other donors' samples. The V gene is TRBV20-1, the J gene TRBJ2-7; D remains unclear. Sequences were obtained from peripheral blood. CDR3 nucleotide sequence: TGCAGTGCTAGCCCTTCCTACTACGAGCAGTACTTC. Its translation: CSASPSYYEQYF.